Listed here are 26 T cell receptor beta chains from one sample, sequenced in a study of regulatory T cells in long-lasting Graves disease. Described time point: persistent/refractory GD, antithyroid drugs over 5 years with positive TRAb. From RNA extracted from PBMCs, the TCR library was made. Investigators prepared the TCR beta libraries by applying iRepertoire HTBI primers and Arm-PCR of CDR3 regions. TCRdb passed the multiplex PCR reads through MiXCR, listing each CDR3 protein once. The repertoire has 400,000 to 500,000 distinct CDR3 sequences, 20% to 25% of them found once; the top ten carry under 9%. Source: peripheral blood mononuclear cells (PBMCs), taken when the disease was refractory, from a patient treated with antithyroid drugs. The receptors shown here come from a female donor with Graves disease.

This clonotype was recorded at least ten times. The chain carries TRBV7-2 and TRBJ1-6, with 7 nucleotides matching TRBD1. Unmatched junction bases numbered 8, after V lost 5 bases and J lost 4 bases. The length of the CDR3 is 16 residues. The germline V gene has CDR1 SGHTA and CDR2 FQGNSA. CDR3 loop: CASSPPRQGYNSPLHF. The CDR3, as DNA: TGTGCCAGCAGCCCACCGAGACAGGGATATAATTCACCCCTCCACTTT.

At least ten counts were recorded for this clonotype. The chain couples TRBV14 to TRBJ1-2; D might be TRBD1 (5 bases). The CDR3 has 14 amino acids. Germline-derived CDR1 and CDR2 are SGHDN and FVKESK. V was shortened by 0 bases and J by 6 bases, with 11 bases between the two germline ends. The CDR3 protein is CASSQDLRQNGYTF. The DNA for the CDR3 is TGTGCCAGCAGCCAAGATCTGCGACAGAATGGCTACACCTTC.

The chain carries TRBV4-1 and TRBJ2-7; D might be TRBD2 (5 bases). CDR3 size: 15 residues. Germline V CDR1 and CDR2: MGHRA, YSYEKL. The V gene lost 0 bases and the J gene lost 3 bases, with 12 bases spanning the gap. The CDR3 DNA reads TGCGCCAGCAGCCAAGAATTCCGGGGATTCTACGAGCAGTACTTC. It encodes CASSQEFRGFYEQYF.

The chain combines TRBV6-1 with TRBJ2-2; 10 bases fit TRBD1. The CDR3 extends over 18 amino acids. Germline V lookup: CDR1 MNHNS, CDR2 SASEGT. The ends lost 5 bases at V and 0 bases at J; junction bases unmatched: 9. The CDR3: CASSRAATGGTNTGELFF. The CDR3 nucleotides read TGTGCCAGCAGTCGGGCAGCGACAGGGGGCACGAACACCGGGGAGCTGTTTTTT.

The chain employs TRBV20-1 and TRBJ1-1, with D maybe TRBD1 (6 bases). The CDR3 is 15 residues long. Trimming took 1 base from V and 3 from J, leaving 15 bases between them. Germline assignment: CDR1 DFQATT and CDR2 SNEGSKA (reference sequence). The CDR3: CSARVAGASYTEAFF. CDR3 bases: TGCAGTGCTAGAGTTGCGGGGGCGTCGTACACTGAAGCTTTCTTT.

Worth noting for this clonotype: This sequence may be a read error, since a much larger clone differs from it by one base. The V call is TRBV7-2, the J call TRBJ2-6; 10 bases fit TRBD2. The CDR3 length is 17 residues. CDR1 SGHTA and CDR2 FQGNSA come from the germline V gene. CDR3 DNA: TGTGCCAGCAGCTTACGCCTAGCGGGAGCTGGGGCCACCGTCCTGACTTTC. Translation gives CASSLRLAGAGATVLTF.

J is TRBJ2-1 and V is TRBV3-1; TRBD2 might be the D (6 bases). Trimming took off 5 bases at V and 0 bases at J, with 20 bases between the two ends. Looked up from germline, CDR1 is LGHDT and CDR2 is YNNKEL (reference sequence). The CDR3 sequence is 18 residues long. CDR3 in amino acids: CASSSETPGASSYNEQFF. CDR3 DNA: TGTGCCAGCAGCTCCGAGACTCCGGGAGCGAGCTCCTACAATGAGCAGTTCTTC.

The genes are TRBV6-9 and TRBJ2-5; 10 bases are shared with TRBD2. V shed 3 bases and J 5 bases; nucleotides not matched to a gene: 15. CDR3 length: 18 amino acids. The germline CDR1 and CDR2 sequences are MNHGY and SVAAGI. The CDR3 DNA sequence: TGTGCCAGCAGTTACGGGTCTGCTAGCGGGAGATGGGGTGAGACCCAGTACTTC. Its protein product is CASSYGSASGRWGETQYF.

A remark on this clonotype: This clone may be a read error of a much larger clone one base away. DNA of the CDR3: TGTGCCAGCAGCCAAAGGGGGCGGGAGGGCCACGGAGAGACCCAGTACTTC. Its protein product is CASSQRGREGHGETQYF. The V gene is TRBV7-2, the J gene TRBJ2-5; 9 bases match TRBD2. V trimming: 5 bases; J trimming: 4 bases; junction bases outside the gene matches: 14. The CDR3 covers 17 residues. CDR1 is SGHTA, CDR2 FQGNSA, per germline.

This clonotype was observed a single time. Because the CDR3 is missing its conserved closing phenylalanine or tryptophan, this is likely a read error. The rearrangement links TRBV24-1 to TRBJ2-4, with 7 bases fitting TRBD1. J was trimmed by 3 bases and V by 5 bases; bases with no gene match: 9. CDR3 length: 16 residues. Germline-derived CDR1 and CDR2 are KGHDR and SFDVKD. The chain's CDR3 is CATSANRGGDKNIQYS. CDR3 sequence (DNA): TGTGCCACCAGTGCCAACAGGGGTGGGGACAAAAACATTCAGTACTCC.

This clonotype was seen more than once but under ten times. This chain joins TRBV24-1 and TRBJ1-5; no firm D call. The germline gives CDR1 KGHDR, CDR2 SFDVKD. V lost 4 bases, J lost 4 bases, and 7 bases lay in between. This CDR3 contains 13 residues. In nucleotides, the CDR3 is TGTGCCACCAGTGAACGCAGGAATCAGCCCCAGCATTTT. Encoded protein: CATSERRNQPQHF.

This chain joins TRBV19 and TRBJ2-7; no clear D. There are 13 residues in the CDR3. V lost 3 bases to trimming and J lost 1 base, with 7 bases between them. CDR1 and CDR2 (germline): LNHDA, SQIVND (reference sequence). This chain's CDR3 is CASSMSLSYEQYF. CDR3 coding DNA: TGTGCCAGTAGTATGTCGCTGTCCTACGAGCAGTACTTC. Together with reference TRBV19 and TRBJ2-7, the CDR3 gives the full variable domain: DGGITQSPKYLFRKEGQNVTLSCEQNLNHDAMYWYRQDPGQGLRLIYYSQIVNDFQKGDIAEGYSVSREKKESFPLTVTSAQKNPTAFYLCASSMSLSYEQYFGPGTRLTVT.

This clonotype was counted at least ten times. V usage is TRBV28 and J usage is TRBJ1-1; D is unclear. Germline assignment: CDR1 MDHEN and CDR2 SYDVKM. V lost 1 base and J lost 4, with 10 bases in between. This CDR3 is 14 amino acids long. The CDR3 region has the DNA TGTGCCAGCAGTTTATTTGTGGGAAGCACTGAAGCTTTCTTT. This codes for CASSLFVGSTEAFF.

This clonotype was recorded a few times. This chain uses TRBV13 with TRBJ2-3; a possible D gene is TRBD2 (5 bases). Trimming cost V 5 bases and J 2 bases, with 14 bases left between them. Per the germline V gene, CDR1 is PRHDT and CDR2 is FYEKMQ (reference sequence). The CDR3 has 15 residues. Written as DNA, the CDR3 is TGTGCCAGCAGCCGACTGGCGGGTATCACAGATACGCAGTATTTT. Translation gives CASSRLAGITDTQYF. Drawing the rest from reference TRBV13 and TRBJ2-3, the complete variable domain is AAGVIQSPRHLIKEKRETATLKCYPIPRHDTVYWYQQGPGQDPQFLISFYEKMQSDKGSIPDRFSAQQFSDYHSELNMSSLELGDSALYFCASSRLAGITDTQYFGPGTRLTVL.

Comment on this clonotype: The DNA is left out, because the CDR3 cannot be placed on it with certainty; the CDR3 is given as TCRdb lists it. The chain uses TRBV27 and TRBJ1-4. Per the germline V gene, CDR1 is MNHEY and CDR2 is SMNVEV (reference sequence). The CDR3 length equals 15 residues, ends included. The CDR3 sequence: CASNFAAHIMKNCFF.

This clonotype was counted many times. The chain carries TRBV10-3 and TRBJ2-5, with D perhaps TRBD2 (6 bases). The length of the CDR3 is 14 residues. Trimming removed 0 bases from V and 4 bases from J, with 9 bases in between. The germline gives CDR1 ENHRY, CDR2 SYGVKD. CDR3 in amino acids: CAISESTGGETQYF. As DNA, the CDR3 is TGTGCCATCAGTGAGTCAACCGGGGGAGAGACCCAGTACTTC.

The J gene is TRBJ1-2, the V gene TRBV6-5; D gene uncertain. V was pared by 4 bases and J by 2 bases, with 14 bases between. The germline V gene encodes CDR1 MNHEY and CDR2 SVGAGI. The CDR3 spans 15 residues. For the CDR3, the DNA is TGTGCCAGCAGTTCGACGGCCTTCCCAAACTATGGCTACACCTTC. Amino acids: CASSSTAFPNYGYTF.

This clonotype has ten or more counts. The chain combines TRBV28 with TRBJ2-5; unclear D gene. V was trimmed by 2 bases and J by 2 bases, leaving 6 bases between them. Germline values: CDR1 MDHEN, CDR2 SYDVKM. The CDR3 runs to 13 residues. For the CDR3, the DNA is TGTGCCAGCAGTTTAATCACTCAAGAGACCCAGTACTTC. This encodes CASSLITQETQYF.

This chain uses TRBV28 with TRBJ2-3; D unclear. The CDR3 has 12 amino acids. The V gene lost 1 base and the J gene lost 4 bases, with 3 bases spanning the gap. The V gene's germline CDR1 is MDHEN and CDR2 SYDVKM. For the CDR3, the DNA is TGTGCCAGCAGTTTATTTGCAGATACGCAGTATTTT. Protein sequence: CASSLFADTQYF.

This clonotype was recorded once. A much larger clone lies a single base off, so this may be a read error. This sequence joins TRBV5-5 and TRBJ1-1, with unresolved D. The V and J ends lost 5 bases and 7 bases respectively, with 21 bases between them. The CDR3 totals 15 residues. Looked up from germline, CDR1 is SGHKS and CDR2 is YYEKEE (reference sequence). DNA of the CDR3: TGTGCCAGCAGTTGGAGAGGTCGCCCGCCACTTGAAGCTTTCTTT. It yields the protein CASSWRGRPPLEAFF.

About this clonotype: One end of the junction is discordant with germline, which a read error may explain. The chain links TRBV6-5 to TRBJ2-2; 9 nucleotides line up with TRBD2. This CDR3 is built from 16 residues. Germline values: CDR1 MNHEY, CDR2 SVGAGI. The CDR3 nucleotides are TGTGCCAGCAGTTACTTTTTAGCGGGGGACACCGGGGAGCTGGTTTTT. It is translated as CASSYFLAGDTGELVF.

This chain links TRBV29-1 with TRBJ2-4, with D maybe TRBD1 (5 bases). The V end lost 6 bases, the J end lost 1 base, and 13 bases lay between the germline ends. Germline lookup yields CDR1 SQVTM and CDR2 ANQGSEA. This CDR3 has 14 residues. CDR3 DNA: TGCAGCGTGTGGGTCTGGGGCGCCAAAAACATTCAGTACTTC. Translation gives CSVWVWGAKNIQYF.

This clonotype was seen a few times. V usage is TRBV9 and J usage is TRBJ1-1; D uncertain. Trimming cost V 3 bases and J 3 bases, with 15 bases left between them. Germline V gene data show CDR1 as SGDLS and CDR2 as YYNGEE. The CDR3 totals 15 residues. CDR3 in DNA: TGTGCCAGCAGCGCCCGTAGGACGGTAGACACTGAAGCTTTCTTT. Amino acids: CASSARRTVDTEAFF. The entire variable domain, with the rest obtained from reference TRBV9 and TRBJ1-1, is as follows: DSGVTQTPKHLITATGQRVTLRCSPRSGDLSVYWYQQSLDQGLQFLIQYYNGEERAKGNILERFSAQQFPDLHSELNLSSLELGDSALYFCASSARRTVDTEAFFGQGTRLTVV.

The sample holds a few counts of this clonotype. The chain recombines TRBV19 with TRBJ2-5, with D perhaps TRBD1 (5 bases). The CDR3 length is 16 residues. Germline V CDR1 and CDR2: LNHDA, SQIVND (reference sequence). Trimming took 2 bases from V and 2 from J, leaving 15 bases between them. CDR3 bases: TGTGCCAGTAGTATAACAGTGACAGCCAAGCAAGAGACCCAGTACTTC. The encoded protein is CASSITVTAKQETQYF.

The chain joins TRBV6-2 or TRBV6-3 to TRBJ1-3, with 7 bases matching TRBD1. The trim removed 8 bases at V and 4 bases at J, leaving 8 bases unmatched. Per germline, CDR1 MNHEY and CDR2 SVGEGT. The CDR3 extends over 14 amino acids. The CDR3 nucleotides are TGTGCCAGCCGCCAGGGGGGCAGCGGAAACACCATATATTTT. Protein product: CASRQGGSGNTIYF.

This clonotype was observed many times. The rearrangement links TRBV12-3 or TRBV12-4 to TRBJ1-6; D unclear. This CDR3 has 15 amino acids. Trimming stripped 2 bases from V and 9 bases from J, with 14 bases between. CDR3 nucleotide sequence: TGTGCCAGCAGTTTAAATTGGGGTACGCGTTCACCCCTCCACTTT. Translated: CASSLNWGTRSPLHF.